This T cell receptor (beta chain) was identified during a study of T cell responses to AZD1222 COVID-19 vaccine. The assay was immunoSEQ multiplex PCR, and TCRdb's table has in-frame clones only and misses some. The data hold 150,000 or so clones, with approximately 92% observed a single time. With respect to this clone: Its antigen is as yet unknown.

Regarding the study as a whole: Most donors were white British, females outnumbered males, and clonal diversity was possibly underestimated. Epitopes outside B.1.351 and B.1.1.7 mutated regions reportedly drew nearly half of spike TCRs.

The source of this sequence is an adult who received the AZD1222 COVID-19 vaccine. The sample in question was peripheral blood, obtained 28 days after the second AZD1222 dose.

The CDR3: CASSELVGQGYGYTF. DNA of the CDR3: TGTGCCAGCAGTGAATTAGTGGGACAGGGGTATGGCTACACCTTC. The rearrangement links TRBV6-4 to TRBJ1-2; 10 bases fit TRBD1. This CDR3 is built from 15 residues. The ends lost 3 bases at V and 5 bases at J; junction bases unmatched: 6. Germline V gene sequence: CDR1 MRHNA, CDR2 SNTAGT.